This TCR beta chain was captured by sequencing in a study of CD4 T cells in relation to SARS-CoV-2 and coronaviruses (dated by TCRdb to the early 2020s). In terms of the full investigation: In the ViraFEST assay, PBMCs were grown with antigen for approximately 11 days, and TCR beta CDR3s were then sequenced to identify antigen-specific clonal expansions. Across all 12 patients in the full convalescent cohort, ages ranged from about 20 to 75 years, with a median of 38. The roughly twelve convalescent patients included 8 males and 4 females; two subjects were Hispanic. Using patient-derived lymphoblastoid cell lines, the shared crossreactive spike epitopes were mapped to their HLA restriction. The study assessed, at the TCR clonotype level, memory CD4+ T cell crossreactivity between SARS-CoV-2 and common cold coronavirus spike proteins. Samples from three pre-COVID donors and the naive versus memory experiments were sequenced with the Adaptive Biotechnologies TCR-sequencing kit; other data were Illumina-based. A different, Illumina-based TCR-beta assay was used to sequence expansion assays from other donors in the study. Study-level results and caveats: Compared with monoreactive clones, crossreactive clones had significantly weaker SARS-CoV-2-driven expansion, a result consistent with antigenic imprinting. Approximately 69% of donors had memory CD4+ clonotypes that crossrecognized SARS-CoV-2 and at least one common cold coronavirus spike. Small numbers of patients and of tested TCRs limited the study. Crossreactivity analysis centred on spike protein, so crossreactivity against other viral proteins was not assessed. Because no donor provided both pre-pandemic and post-infection samples, tracing the source of pre-existing responses was limited. Naive versus memory sequencing indicated that memory recall responses, rather than primary responses primed during culture, are detected by the assay.

Naive and memory CD4+ T cells were separated from cryopreserved PBMCs by CD4 enrichment followed by EasySep naive CD4+ T cell enrichment. Sorted naive or memory CD4+ T cells (approximately 10^5) were cultured 1:1 with T cell-depleted PBMCs and CEF peptides for 10 days. In general, triplicate replicate wells were used for every peptide culture condition. Ficoll-Paque PLUS gradient centrifugation was used to isolate PBMCs from leukapheresis product or whole blood. PBMCs were either cryopreserved at -140°C or used fresh in the expansion assay. The QIAamp Micro DNA Kit was used to extract genomic DNA from the CD4+ T cells. Points on this clone: There is no known antigen for this receptor. No qualities accompany the bases; no much larger clone lies one base away.

The junction shows trimming of 2 bases on V and 4 bases on J, and the gene matches do not reach 12 bases of it. CDR1 and CDR2, looked up from the germline V gene, are KGHSH and LQKENI. Its CDR3 holds 17 amino acids, cysteine through phenylalanine. Only the CDR3 portion is preserved as DNA: 51 bases, with reading frame beginning at the first base. Survey-level immunoSEQ TCR-beta sequencing was performed on DNA from CEF-cultured naive and memory CD4+ T cells. The study's own analysis went as follows. During preprocessing, nonproductive sequences were discarded, as were any CDR3s that did not begin with C, did not end with F or W, or were shorter than 7 amino acids. The MANAFEST web app identified antigen-specific clonotypes based on expansion compared with the reference and other culture wells. A clone was considered positive if the clone showed significant expansion compared with the reference culture in 2 of 3 replicate wells at an FDR below 0.05. Positive clones also required significant expansion versus all other tandem wells and an odds ratio above 5. Cultured and uncultured naive and memory CD4+ repertoires were searched for previously identified spike- and CEF-reactive CDR3s. CDR3 homology was measured as pairwise Levenshtein distance, computed with the stringdist R package after trimming three terminal residues from each end. The clones in this table, taken by TCRdb from immuneACCESS, are in-frame only. Not every clone is retained; where verified, under half of the shortfall comes from an unresolved V gene, and the cause of the rest is unknown. That table is the source of V, J and clone size, and D and trimming were worked out from the DNA. Across this sample there are about 35,000 clones, with around 85% seen only once. The top ten constitute 5.5% to 7% of the sample.

The receptor's source is an adult with COVID-19. The chain is assembled from TRBV18 and TRBJ1-1; TRBD1 fits 8 bases in the junction. Material: naive CD4+ T cells from PBMCs, cultured in vitro. Reading the label with the study, this specimen's cell subset or site is: naive CD4+ T cells isolated by negative enrichment. The CDR3 reads as follows: CASSPTPVSGGGTEAFF. The DNA sequence follows: TGTGCCAGCTCACCAACTCCAGTCTCAGGGGGCGGCACTGAAGCTTTCTTT.